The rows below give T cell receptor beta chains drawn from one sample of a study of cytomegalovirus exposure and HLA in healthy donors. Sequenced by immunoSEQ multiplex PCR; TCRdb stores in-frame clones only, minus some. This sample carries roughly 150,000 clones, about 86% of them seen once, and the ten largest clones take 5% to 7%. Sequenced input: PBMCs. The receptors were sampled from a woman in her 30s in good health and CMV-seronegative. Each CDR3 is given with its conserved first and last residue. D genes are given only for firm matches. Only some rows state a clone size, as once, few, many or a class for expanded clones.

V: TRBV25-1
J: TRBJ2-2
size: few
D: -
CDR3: CASSAQGYTGELFF
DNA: TGTGCCAGCAGTGCCCAGGGTTACACCGGGGAGCTGTTTTTT

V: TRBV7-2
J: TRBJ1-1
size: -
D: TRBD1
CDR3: CASSLATGYTEAFF
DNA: TGTGCCAGCAGCTTAGCGACAGGGTACACTGAAGCTTTCTTT

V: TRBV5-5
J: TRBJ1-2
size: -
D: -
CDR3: CASSWQGVAYTF
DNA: TGTGCCAGCAGCTGGCAGGGTGTCGCCTACACCTTC

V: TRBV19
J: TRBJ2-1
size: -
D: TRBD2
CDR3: CASSRRIAGAHREQFF
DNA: TGTGCCAGTAGTAGGCGAATAGCGGGGGCGCACAGGGAGCAGTTCTTC

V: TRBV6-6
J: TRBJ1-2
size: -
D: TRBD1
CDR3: CASSYPGQARGYTF
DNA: TGTGCCAGCAGTTACCCAGGACAGGCTCGTGGCTACACCTTC

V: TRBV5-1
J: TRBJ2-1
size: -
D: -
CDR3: CASSLPGLGFNEQFF
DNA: TGCGCCAGCAGCCTTCCGGGACTCGGCTTCAATGAGCAGTTCTTC

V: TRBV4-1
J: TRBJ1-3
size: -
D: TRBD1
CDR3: CASSHVGGWNTIYF
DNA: TGCGCCAGCAGCCATGTAGGGGGCTGGAACACCATATATTTT

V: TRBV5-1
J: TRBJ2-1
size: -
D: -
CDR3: CASSLAGSSYNEQFF
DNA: TGCGCCAGCAGCTTGGCCGGAAGCTCCTACAATGAGCAGTTCTTC

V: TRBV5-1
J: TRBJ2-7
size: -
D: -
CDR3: CASSLAPYEQYF
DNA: TGCGCCAGCAGCTTGGCCCCCTACGAGCAGTACTTC

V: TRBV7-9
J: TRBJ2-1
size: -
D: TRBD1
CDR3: CASSLVAQGVYNEQFF
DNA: TGTGCCAGCAGCTTAGTGGCCCAGGGGGTGTACAATGAGCAGTTCTTC

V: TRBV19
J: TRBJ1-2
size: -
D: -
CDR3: CASSISGMGYTF
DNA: TGTGCCAGTAGTATCTCGGGAATGGGCTACACCTTC

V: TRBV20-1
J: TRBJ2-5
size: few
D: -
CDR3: CSASKGETQYF
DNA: TGCAGTGCTAGTAAGGGAGAGACCCAGTACTTC

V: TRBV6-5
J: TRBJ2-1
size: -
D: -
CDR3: CASSWRDGQVYEQFF
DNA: TGTGCCAGCAGTTGGCGGGACGGCCAGGTCTATGAGCAGTTCTTC

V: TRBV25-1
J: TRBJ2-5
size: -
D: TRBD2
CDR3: CASSEIRGVETQYF
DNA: TGTGCCAGCAGTGAAATACGGGGGGTAGAGACCCAGTACTTC

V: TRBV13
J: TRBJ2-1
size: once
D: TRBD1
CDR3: CASSDQGAHGSYNEQFF
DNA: TGTGCCAGCAGCGATCAGGGGGCGCACGGCTCCTACAATGAGCAGTTCTTC

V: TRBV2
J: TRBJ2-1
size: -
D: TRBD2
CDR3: CASSESGLAGADEQFF
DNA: TGTGCCAGCAGTGAATCGGGACTAGCGGGAGCGGATGAGCAGTTCTTC

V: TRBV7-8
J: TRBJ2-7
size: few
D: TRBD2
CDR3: CASSKPGLAYEQYF
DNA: TGTGCCAGCAGCAAGCCGGGACTAGCCTACGAGCAGTACTTC

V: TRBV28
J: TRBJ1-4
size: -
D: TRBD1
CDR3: CASRTSGTAFNEKLFF
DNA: TGTGCCAGCAGGACCTCCGGGACAGCTTTTAATGAAAAACTGTTTTTT

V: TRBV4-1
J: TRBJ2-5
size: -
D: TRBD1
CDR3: CASSQGSGTGAGETQYF
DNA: TGCGCCAGCAGCCAAGGGAGTGGGACAGGGGCCGGGGAGACCCAGTACTTC

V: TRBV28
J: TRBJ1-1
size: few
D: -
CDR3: CASSLFSGEAFF
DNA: TGTGCCAGCAGTTTATTTTCAGGTGAAGCTTTCTTT

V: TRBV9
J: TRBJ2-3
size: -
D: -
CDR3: CASSVANTDTQYF
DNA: TGTGCCAGCAGCGTAGCTAACACAGATACGCAGTATTTT

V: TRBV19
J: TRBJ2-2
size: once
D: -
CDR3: CASSIGQGGINTGELFF
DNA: TGTGCCAGTAGTATAGGACAGGGAGGGATAAACACCGGGGAGCTGTTTTTT

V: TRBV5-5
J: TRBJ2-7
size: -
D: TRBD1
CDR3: CASSPRDRGFYEQYF
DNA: TGTGCCAGCAGCCCCCGGGACAGGGGGTTCTACGAGCAGTACTTC

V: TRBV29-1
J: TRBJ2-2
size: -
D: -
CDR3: CSVRGSQPANTGELFF
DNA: TGCAGCGTTCGGGGATCCCAACCCGCGAACACCGGGGAGCTGTTTTTT